This is a list of T cell receptor beta chains from one sample in a study of spatial heterogeneity in lung cancer. TCRdb independently ran MiXCR on the 5' RACE reads; one entry per CDR3 protein. The sample yields approximately 40,000 distinct CDR3 sequences, roughly 15% seen once. The sample in question was PBMCs, obtained at surgery. All receptors come from a male donor with early-stage non-small cell lung cancer. Each CDR3 is given without its conserved first and last residue. D genes are given only for firm matches.

d_call: -
v_call: TRBV7-9
j_call: TRBJ2-3
cdr3_aa: ASSAAKDTQY

d_call: -
v_call: TRBV19
j_call: TRBJ1-5
cdr3_aa: ASSTDGYSNQPQH

d_call: -
v_call: TRBV29-1
j_call: TRBJ2-3
cdr3_aa: SVVLGKVDTQY

d_call: -
v_call: TRBV2
j_call: TRBJ2-7
cdr3_aa: ASSEEGQGTYEQY

d_call: TRBD1
v_call: TRBV5-5
j_call: TRBJ1-5
cdr3_aa: ASSLRTGQDQPQH

d_call: -
v_call: TRBV6-6
j_call: TRBJ1-2
cdr3_aa: ASSPTRTVMNYGYT

d_call: -
v_call: TRBV10-3
j_call: TRBJ1-1
cdr3_aa: AISDTREAF

d_call: -
v_call: TRBV6-5
j_call: TRBJ2-2
cdr3_aa: ASRTYLSGELF

d_call: -
v_call: TRBV19
j_call: TRBJ1-2
cdr3_aa: ASSPGSGINYGYT

d_call: -
v_call: TRBV28
j_call: TRBJ1-4
cdr3_aa: ASSPMWGATTNEKLF

d_call: -
v_call: TRBV12-3/TRBV12-4
j_call: TRBJ1-4
cdr3_aa: ASRGGPWEKLF